Presented here are 29 T cell receptor beta chains from one specimen sequenced in a study of CD8+CD57+ T cells in acquired aplastic anemia. Genomic DNA provided the template from which TCR beta VDJ and CDR3 profiles were obtained. MiXCR was run by TCRdb on the reads, yielding one entry per CDR3 protein. The sample includes 250,000 to 350,000 distinct CDR3 sequences, approximately 57% of them seen just once. Sequencing was done on a sample of sorted CD4+, CD8+, or CD8+CD57+ T cells (not recorded which) from PBMCs. These receptors all come from a human donor with severe aplastic anemia or a healthy control (not recorded which).

V usage is TRBV10-3 and J usage is TRBJ1-5; D possibly corresponds to TRBD1 (5 bases). Germline V gene data show CDR1 as ENHRY and CDR2 as SYGVKD. V lost 8 bases and J lost 2, with 13 bases in between. The CDR3 has 14 residues. The CDR3 coding sequence is TGTGCCATCTGGGGCGGGGCGGGCAATCAGCCCCAGCATTTT. As protein: CAIWGGAGNQPQHF.

The CDR3 sequence: CASILPDSSSTDTQYF. The CDR3 DNA is TGTGCCAGCATTTTGCCGGACAGCTCTAGCACAGATACGCAGTATTTT. This chain links TRBV2 with TRBJ2-3; maybe TRBD1 (6 bases). Germline assignment: CDR1 SNHLY and CDR2 FYNNEI. The CDR3 runs 16 residues. Deletions cut 7 bases from V and 0 bases from J, with 17 bases between.

This clonotype has a count of ten or more. The CDR3 sequence: CSAESSGSLQETQYF. The CDR3, as DNA: TGCAGTGCGGAATCTAGCGGGAGCCTCCAAGAGACCCAGTACTTC. The chain uses TRBV20-1 and TRBJ2-5, with 10 bases fitting TRBD2. V lost 6 bases to trimming and J lost 1 base; unmatched junction nucleotides: 8. The V gene's germline CDR1 is DFQATT and CDR2 SNEGSKA (reference sequence). The CDR3 consists of 15 residues.

This clonotype was seen at least ten times. The V call is TRBV7-9, the J call TRBJ2-7, with 10 nucleotides matching TRBD1. Germline CDR1 is SEHNR and CDR2 is FQNEAQ (reference sequence). Germline trimming cut 5 bases from V and 4 bases from J; bases unmatched to any gene: 5. This CDR3 has 14 amino acids. The CDR3 DNA reads TGTGCCAGCAGCGCGCGGGACAGGGGATACGAGCAGTACTTC. It encodes CASSARDRGYEQYF.

This clonotype was seen repeatedly, ten times or more. This rearrangement joins TRBV12-3 or TRBV12-4 to TRBJ2-7, with 10 bases fitting TRBD2. V lost 5 bases and J lost 9; bases outside the gene matches: 13. The CDR3 totals 15 residues. For the CDR3, the DNA is TGTGCCAGCAGTCCCGGCGGCAGCGGGGGGGGGGCGCAGTACTTC. Translating gives CASSPGGSGGGAQYF.

In this sample, this clonotype turned up many times. This chain connects TRBV5-8 to TRBJ1-3; D is perhaps TRBD1 (5 bases). The germline V and J ends were trimmed by 4 bases and 4 bases, with 15 bases remaining between them. Germline V lookup: CDR1 SGHTS, CDR2 YDEGEE. This CDR3 is built from 15 residues. The CDR3 DNA sequence: TGTGCCAGCAGCCCCGGCAGGGCCCAGGGAAACACCATATATTTT. Residues: CASSPGRAQGNTIYF. The whole variable domain, remainder taken from reference TRBV5-8 and TRBJ1-3, is EAGVTQSPTHLIKTRGQQATLRCSPISGHTSVYWYQQALGLGLQFLLWYDEGEERNRGNFPPRFSGRQFPNYSSELNVNALELEDSALYLCASSPGRAQGNTIYFGEGSWLTVV.

The V call is TRBV28, the J call TRBJ1-2; 11 bases align to TRBD1. Per the germline V gene, CDR1 is MDHEN and CDR2 is SYDVKM. Trimming at V came to 11 bases and at J to 6 bases, leaving 20 bases not matched to a gene. The CDR3 consists of 17 residues. The CDR3 sequence: CAAQTWTGGEFSDGYTF. The CDR3 DNA follows: TGTGCCGCCCAGACCTGGACAGGGGGCGAGTTTTCGGATGGCTACACCTTC.

This clonotype has only a few counts. The V call is TRBV25-1, the J call TRBJ1-6; 10 bases agree with TRBD1. This CDR3 contains 14 residues. J was trimmed by 7 bases and V by 3 bases; bases with no gene match: 0. Germline V gives CDR1 MGHDK, CDR2 SYGVNS. The CDR3 protein is CASSEGQGNSPLHF. The CDR3 DNA reads as TGTGCCAGCAGTGAGGGACAGGGGAATTCACCCCTCCACTTT.

This sequence joins TRBV7-8 and TRBJ2-7; 7 bases fit TRBD1. This CDR3 has 13 residues. Germline V gene data show CDR1 as SGHVS and CDR2 as FQNEAQ. Trimming cost V 2 bases and J 6 bases; bases outside gene matches: 4. DNA for the CDR3: TGTGCCAGCAGCTTAACCGACAGGGCCGAGCAGTACTTC. Protein product: CASSLTDRAEQYF.

The chain combines TRBV7-9 with TRBJ1-1, with TRBD1 identical over 11 bases. There are 15 residues in the CDR3. Germline loops: CDR1 SEHNR, CDR2 FQNEAQ (reference sequence). Trimming at V came to 5 bases and at J to 4 bases, leaving 6 bases not matched to a gene. The CDR3 DNA sequence: TGTGCCAGCAGCAGAGGACAGGGGGCGTCCACTGAAGCTTTCTTT. It encodes CASSRGQGASTEAFF. Full variable domain (remainder filled in from reference TRBV7-9 and TRBJ1-1): DTGVSQNPRHKITKRGQNVTFRCDPISEHNRLYWYRQTLGQGPEFLTYFQNEAQLEKSRLLSDRFSAERPKGSFSTLEIQRTEQGDSAMYLCASSRGQGASTEAFFGQGTRLTVV.

The V and J genes are TRBV5-5 and TRBJ2-2; 8 bases line up with TRBD2. Germline CDR1 reads SGHKS; CDR2 reads YYEKEE (reference sequence). The V and J ends lost 2 bases and 4 bases, in that order; junction bases with no gene match: 7. This CDR3 contains 16 residues. CDR3 coding DNA: TGTGCCAGCAGCTTAATGATAGCGGGGCGCACCGGGGAGCTGTTTTTT. Its protein is CASSLMIAGRTGELFF.

The chain uses TRBV10-3 and TRBJ2-2; 9 bases are a match to TRBD1. J was trimmed by 3 bases and V by 11 bases; bases with no gene match: 10. The CDR3 has 15 residues. Germline loops: CDR1 ENHRY, CDR2 SYGVKD. The DNA of the CDR3 is TGTGCCGGAGGACAGGGGCCCCTGGACACCGGGGAGCTGTTTTTT. Its protein is CAGGQGPLDTGELFF.

This clonotype was observed many times. This chain connects TRBV30 to TRBJ1-1, with 7 positions matching TRBD1. Germline V lookup: CDR1 GTSNPN, CDR2 SVGIG (reference sequence). This CDR3 region has 14 residues. V lost 5 bases and J lost 3; bases outside the gene matches: 9. CDR3 nucleotides: TGTGCCTGGGAGTGGAGGGGGCGAGACACTGAAGCTTTCTTT. It yields the protein CAWEWRGRDTEAFF.

The rearrangement joins TRBV20-1 to TRBJ2-1; D remains unclear. V was cut by 0 bases and J by 10 bases, with 10 bases left in between. This CDR3 comprises 12 residues. Germline assignment: CDR1 DFQATT and CDR2 SNEGSKA (reference sequence). DNA for the CDR3: TGCAGTGCTAGAGATAGGACGGAGGAGCAGTTCTTC. This gives the protein CSARDRTEEQFF.

J is TRBJ2-5 and V is TRBV20-1; the D gene is possibly TRBD2 (6 bases). Between the trimmed V and J ends, which lost 3 bases and 5 bases, there was a span of 10 bases. The CDR3 is 12 residues long. Per germline, CDR1 DFQATT and CDR2 SNEGSKA (reference sequence). CDR3 residues: CSARRAGETQYF. In nucleotides, the CDR3 is TGCAGTGCTAGGCGGGCGGGGGAGACCCAGTACTTC.

On this clonotype: At one end, the junction sequence differs from germline, possibly due to a read error. This chain links TRBV5-6 with TRBJ1-1; 10 nucleotides line up with TRBD1. Germline V gene sequence: CDR1 SGHDT, CDR2 YYEEEE. The CDR3 covers 14 residues. The CDR3 region is CASSSRQGAAEASF. CDR3 sequence (DNA): TGTGCCAGCAGCTCGCGACAGGGGGCCGCTGAAGCTTCCTTT.

Many counts were recorded for this clonotype. Here the CDR3 reads CSASGTLSYNEQFF. CDR3 coding DNA: TGCAGTGCTAGCGGGACACTCTCCTACAATGAGCAGTTCTTC. The genes are TRBV20-1 and TRBJ2-1, with D perhaps matching TRBD1 (6 bases). The ends were cut back, 3 bases at V and 0 bases at J, with 9 bases in the middle. The CDR3 is 14 amino acids. The germline V gene has CDR1 DFQATT and CDR2 SNEGSKA (reference sequence).

The rearrangement uses TRBV10-3 and TRBJ1-5; no clear D gene. V lost 6 bases and J lost 4, with 10 bases in between. Germline V gene lookup returns CDR1 ENHRY and CDR2 SYGVKD. The CDR3 extends over 13 amino acids. As DNA, the CDR3 is TGTGCCATCAGGGCGCGGGATAATCAGCCCCAGCATTTT. As protein: CAIRARDNQPQHF.

The sample holds many counts of this clonotype. This chain joins TRBV19 and TRBJ2-3, with 10 bases identical to TRBD2. CDR3 length: 15 amino acids. Germline CDR1 is LNHDA and CDR2 is SQIVND (reference sequence). The trim removed 6 bases at V and 2 bases at J, leaving 5 bases unmatched. The CDR3 sequence is CASRGLAKHTDTQYF. In nucleotides, the CDR3 is TGTGCCAGTAGGGGACTAGCGAAACACACAGATACGCAGTATTTT.

This sequence joins TRBV9 and TRBJ2-1, with 9 bases lining up with TRBD2. CDR3 length: 15 residues. CDR1 and CDR2 (germline): SGDLS, YYNGEE. V trimming: 5 bases; J trimming: 8 bases; junction bases outside the gene matches: 11. Here the CDR3 reads CASSSAGGRAHEQFF. CDR3 sequence (DNA): TGTGCCAGCAGTTCGGCTGGCGGGAGGGCCCATGAGCAGTTCTTC.

Points on this clonotype: An end of the junction differs from the germline gene, which may be a read error. The V and J genes are TRBV7-6 and TRBJ1-5; no firm D call. This CDR3 spans 14 amino acids. The germline CDR1 and CDR2 sequences are SGHVS and FNYEAQ. This CDR3 reads CASTLSEFGQPQHF. CDR3 nucleotides: TGTGCCAGCACCTTAAGCGAGTTCGGGCAGCCCCAGCATTTT.

This clonotype was seen more than once but under ten times. The DNA of the CDR3 is TGTGCCAGCAGCTCGGACAGCTCCTACAATGAGCAGTTCTTC. As protein: CASSSDSSYNEQFF. This chain links TRBV7-9 with TRBJ2-1, with D perhaps matching TRBD1 (6 bases). The CDR3 spans 14 residues. The V end was cut by 4 bases, the J end by 0 bases, with 7 bases between. Germline V gene data show CDR1 as SEHNR and CDR2 as FQNEAQ (reference sequence).

V is TRBV10-3 and J is TRBJ2-1; unclear D gene. V lost 10 bases and J lost 5, with 15 bases in between. CDR3 length: 13 residues. The germline V gene encodes CDR1 ENHRY and CDR2 SYGVKD. CDR3 residues: CASRSSSNNEQFF. The CDR3 DNA sequence: TGTGCCAGCAGGTCCTCGAGCAACAATGAGCAGTTCTTC.

This chain connects TRBV11-2 to TRBJ2-7; D remains unclear. Trimming cost V 1 base and J 3 bases, with 7 bases left between them. The CDR3 is 13 residues long. Germline loops: CDR1 SGHAT, CDR2 FQNNGV. The chain's CDR3 is CASSLVNFYEQYF. CDR3 DNA: TGTGCCAGCAGCTTAGTAAACTTCTACGAGCAGTACTTC.

The chain uses TRBV20-1 and TRBJ2-7, with 9 positions matching TRBD1. The CDR3 has 12 residues. V was pared by 6 bases and J by 5 bases, with 5 bases of the junction left unmatched. Per the germline V gene, CDR1 is DFQATT and CDR2 is SNEGSKA (reference sequence). Here the CDR3 reads CSAGDRAHEQYF. The CDR3 bases are TGCAGTGCCGGGGACAGGGCCCACGAGCAGTACTTC.

This chain's CDR3 is CASQMGINTEAFF. The CDR3 DNA reads TGTGCCAGCCAGATGGGGATAAACACTGAAGCTTTCTTT. The rearrangement joins TRBV10-3 to TRBJ1-1; D call uncertain. The CDR3 has 13 residues. Germline CDR1 reads ENHRY; CDR2 reads SYGVKD. Trimming stripped 10 bases from V and 2 bases from J, with 14 bases between.

This clonotype was seen at least ten times. The chain is built from TRBV7-9 and TRBJ1-1; no firm D call. Germline values: CDR1 SEHNR, CDR2 FQNEAQ (reference sequence). With 1 base removed from V and 5 bases from J, the gap between germline ends came to 8 bases. The length of the CDR3 is 13 residues. The CDR3 protein is CASSLGSRTEAFF. The CDR3 DNA follows: TGTGCCAGCAGCTTAGGGTCAAGAACTGAAGCTTTCTTT.

Note on this clonotype: A read error may produce the germline difference seen at one junction end. V usage is TRBV7-2 and J usage is TRBJ2-4, with D perhaps being TRBD1 or TRBD2 (5 bases each). Germline lookup yields CDR1 SGHTA and CDR2 FQGNSA. This CDR3 comprises 14 residues. Here the CDR3 reads CASSLGLPTAGNDF. The CDR3 DNA reads TGTGCCAGCAGCTTAGGCCTCCCGACAGCCGGGAATGACTTC.

Written as DNA, the CDR3 is TGTGCCAGCAGTCCAGCCCGGTGGGGGCTGGGGTACTTC. Residues: CASSPARWGLGYF. This chain links TRBV7-9 with TRBJ2-5; TRBD1 is a possible D gene (6 bases). CDR3 size: 13 residues. V was cut by 6 bases and J by 13 bases, with 21 bases left in between. Germline V CDR1 and CDR2: SEHNR, FQNEAQ (reference sequence). The variable domain in full, with the rest retrieved from reference TRBV7-9 and TRBJ2-5, is DTGVSQNPRHKITKRGQNVTFRCDPISEHNRLYWYRQTLGQGPEFLTYFQNEAQLEKSRLLSDRFSAERPKGSFSTLEIQRTEQGDSAMYLCASSPARWGLGYFGPGTRLLVL.